Below are 28 T cell receptor beta chains sequenced from a single sample in a study of beta chain features in type 1 diabetes. Isolated RNA was reverse transcribed in full, so expressed TCRB transcripts were sequenced. Produced via immunoSEQ multiplex PCR; TCRdb's table is partial and in-frame only. The table records about 210,000 clones, 11% of them present only once. The specimen sequenced was central memory CD4+ T cells from blood. The source is a man younger than 30 in good health.

This clone was seen only a few times. J is TRBJ1-2 and V is TRBV7-3; D remains ambiguous. CDR1 is SGHTA, CDR2 FQGTGA, per germline. This CDR3 is built from 13 residues. Trimming shortened V by 2 bases and J by 8 bases, and 12 bases separated the two germline ends. The CDR3 sequence is CASSLEGSGGYTF. For the CDR3, the DNA is TGTGCCAGCAGCTTAGAGGGATCGGGAGGCTACACCTTC.

The rearrangement uses TRBV10-3 and TRBJ2-1, with a weak D call TRBD1 (5 bases). The germline V gene has CDR1 ENHRY and CDR2 SYGVKD. This CDR3 is 16 amino acids long. V shed 5 bases and J shed 3 bases, with 17 bases lying between them. The CDR3 region is CAISSATGNLYNEQFF. CDR3 DNA sequence: TGTGCCATCAGTTCCGCTACAGGAAATCTCTACAATGAGCAGTTCTTC.

This chain connects TRBV5-1 to TRBJ2-7; the match to TRBD1 covers 10 bases. V shed 4 bases, J shed 5 bases, and the junction held 6 bases outside the gene matches. The CDR3 contains 14 residues. Germline values: CDR1 SGHRS, CDR2 YFSETQ. The CDR3 DNA is TGCGCCAGCAGCCTGGGACAGGGGAGCCACGAGCAGTACTTC. Residues: CASSLGQGSHEQYF.

This chain uses TRBV7-3 with TRBJ2-3; 8 bases agree with TRBD1. Germline CDR1 and CDR2: SGHTA and FQGTGA. The CDR3 runs to 16 residues. J gave up 3 bases and V 6 bases, and 11 bases lay outside the gene matches. The CDR3 sequence is CASSSQRHRGTDTQYF. The CDR3 DNA reads as TGTGCCAGCAGTTCCCAGAGGCACAGGGGGACAGATACGCAGTATTTT. Combining the CDR3 with reference TRBV7-3 and TRBJ2-3 gives the whole variable domain GAGVSQTPSNKVTEKGKYVELRCDPISGHTALYWYRQSLGQGPEFLIYFQGTGAADDSGLPNDRFFAVRPEGSVSTLKIQRTERGDSAVYLCASSSQRHRGTDTQYFGPGTRLTVL.

This chain uses TRBV30 with TRBJ2-1; 9 bases line up with TRBD1. There are 16 residues in the CDR3. Germline values: CDR1 GTSNPN, CDR2 SVGIG (reference sequence). Germline trimming cut 3 bases from V and 4 bases from J; bases unmatched to any gene: 10. The CDR3 sequence is CAWRRGGDRVYNEQFF. Here the CDR3 DNA reads TGTGCCTGGAGACGGGGCGGGGACAGGGTTTACAATGAGCAGTTCTTC.

The CDR3 DNA sequence: TGCGCCAGCAGACACATAGCGGGAGATTCTGCCAATGAGCAGTTCTTC. The encoded protein is CASRHIAGDSANEQFF. The V and J genes are TRBV5-1 and TRBJ2-1, with 9 bases that match TRBD2. CDR3 length: 16 amino acids. CDR1 SGHRS and CDR2 YFSETQ come from the germline V gene. Trimming took 5 bases from V and 6 from J; bases not matched to a gene: 12. The full variable domain, with the rest looked up from reference TRBV5-1 and TRBJ2-1, is KAGVTQTPRYLIKTRGQQVTLSCSPISGHRSVSWYQQTPGQGLQFLFEYFSETQRNKGNFPGRFSGRQFSNSRSEMNVSTLELGDSALYLCASRHIAGDSANEQFFGPGTRLTVL.

This clone was counted between two and nine times. One end of the junction is discordant with germline, which a read error may explain. This chain connects TRBV7-7 to TRBJ2-3, with D uncertain. CDR1 is SSHAT and CDR2 is FNYEAQ in the germline V gene (reference sequence). The CDR3 has 14 amino acids. In DNA form, the CDR3 reads TGTGCTAGCAGCCAAGGCCCCGGATCAGATACGCAGTATTTT. Translated, it gives CASSQGPGSDTQYF.

This chain uses TRBV5-1 with TRBJ2-6, with D possibly TRBD2 on 6 matching bases. Germline CDR1 and CDR2: SGHRS and YFSETQ. The CDR3 runs 16 residues. V lost 0 bases to trimming and J lost 2 bases, with 9 bases between them. The CDR3 spells CASSLATGAGANVLTF. The CDR3 nucleotides are TGCGCCAGCAGCTTGGCCACGGGGGCTGGGGCCAACGTCCTGACTTTC.

The rearrangement links TRBV6-1 to TRBJ2-3, with no clear D. CDR1 and CDR2 from the germline V gene are MNHNS and SASEGT. The CDR3 extends over 14 amino acids. The V gene lost 3 bases and the J gene lost 2 bases, with 9 bases spanning the gap. For the CDR3, the DNA is TGTGCCAGCAGTGAGACACAAGTCACAGATACGCAGTATTTT. It encodes CASSETQVTDTQYF.

J is TRBJ2-3 and V is TRBV4-2; 11 positions match TRBD2. The germline CDR1 and CDR2 sequences are LGHNA and YNFKEQ. This CDR3 contains 16 residues. Trimming removed 0 bases from V and 6 bases from J; junction bases left unmatched: 5. This CDR3 is CASSQEGSSGRDTQYF. The CDR3 DNA is TGTGCCAGCAGCCAAGAAGGTTCTAGCGGGAGGGATACGCAGTATTTT.

The rearrangement joins TRBV29-1 to TRBJ1-5; TRBD1 might be the D (6 bases). Germline-derived CDR1 and CDR2 are SQVTM and ANQGSEA. Trimming stripped 4 bases from V and 2 bases from J, with 15 bases between. This CDR3 comprises 15 residues. CDR3 region: CSVALRGGGNQPQHF. The CDR3 DNA is TGCAGCGTTGCCCTCCGCGGGGGCGGCAATCAGCCCCAGCATTTT.

The sample holds a few counts of this clone. The rearrangement uses TRBV30 and TRBJ1-1; D is uncertain. The germline gives CDR1 GTSNPN, CDR2 SVGIG (reference sequence). V was clipped by 7 bases and J by 0 bases, with 9 bases between them. The CDR3 consists of 12 residues. CDR3 coding DNA: TGTGCCTCGGACGGCATGAACACTGAAGCTTTCTTT. Translated, it gives CASDGMNTEAFF.

This clone has a handful of counts. This chain connects TRBV18 to TRBJ2-5; perhaps TRBD1 as D (5 bases). Looked up from germline, CDR1 is KGHSH and CDR2 is LQKENI. V dropped 2 bases and J dropped 2 bases, with 12 bases sitting between them. CDR3 length: 15 amino acids. The CDR3, as DNA: TGTGCCAGCTCACCAGGGGCAGGGAAGCAAGAGACCCAGTACTTC. As protein: CASSPGAGKQETQYF.

This chain joins TRBV6-5 and TRBJ2-3; a possible D gene is TRBD2 (5 bases). Trimming cost V 6 bases and J 3 bases, with 13 bases left between them. Germline V gives CDR1 MNHEY, CDR2 SVGAGI. The CDR3 has 14 residues. CDR3 protein: CASSHPTRTDTQYF. CDR3 in DNA: TGTGCCAGCAGCCACCCTACTAGGACAGATACGCAGTATTTT.

This clone was observed at least ten times. The chain has TRBV10-3 and TRBJ2-5, with D possibly TRBD2 on 6 matching bases. The germline CDR1 and CDR2 sequences are ENHRY and SYGVKD. The CDR3 has 14 amino acids. V dropped 3 bases and J dropped 5 bases, with 13 bases sitting between them. CDR3 protein: CAISDFGGFETQYF. In DNA, the CDR3 is TGTGCCATCAGTGACTTCGGGGGATTCGAGACCCAGTACTTC.

The chain has TRBV4-3 and TRBJ2-1; D remains unclear. This CDR3 region has 12 residues. Germline V CDR1 and CDR2: LGHNA, YSLEER. V shed 2 bases and J shed 9 bases, with 8 bases lying between them. Here the CDR3 reads CASSQSVGEQFF. The CDR3 DNA sequence: TGCGCCAGCAGCCAATCCGTAGGTGAGCAGTTCTTC.

The genes are TRBV6-6 and TRBJ2-5, with TRBD2 matching 7 bases. This CDR3 is 15 amino acids long. Germline V gives CDR1 MNHNY, CDR2 SVGAGI (reference sequence). V dropped 7 bases and J dropped 4; count of bases not matched to a gene: 12. CDR3 amino acids: CASTSGGSAPETQYF. CDR3 coding DNA: TGTGCCAGCACCTCGGGGGGTAGCGCACCAGAGACCCAGTACTTC.

This clone was counted ten times or more. The chain carries TRBV7-2 and TRBJ2-7; D remains unclear. V shed 1 base and J shed 0 bases, with 7 bases lying between them. Germline V gene sequence: CDR1 SGHTA, CDR2 FQGNSA. This CDR3 spans 14 amino acids. The CDR3 coding sequence is TGTGCCAGCAGCTTAGACTGGAACTCCTACGAGCAGTACTTC. This codes for CASSLDWNSYEQYF. Full variable domain (remainder filled in from reference TRBV7-2 and TRBJ2-7): GAGVSQSPSNKVTEKGKDVELRCDPISGHTALYWYRQSLGQGLEFLIYFQGNSAPDKSGLPSDRFSAERTGGSVSTLTIQRTQQEDSAVYLCASSLDWNSYEQYFGPGTRLTVT.

This clone was recorded a few times. The chain uses TRBV7-7 and TRBJ2-7; D is unresolved. Looked up from germline, CDR1 is SSHAT and CDR2 is FNYEAQ (reference sequence). This CDR3 region has 14 residues. V was shortened by 1 base and J by 7 bases, with 14 bases between the two germline ends. CDR3 region: CASSLVSGSREQYF. CDR3 nucleotides: TGTGCCAGCAGCTTAGTTTCGGGTAGTAGGGAGCAGTACTTC.

Only a few counts were recorded for this clone. Other DNA sequences in the same sample also yield this CDR3. This chain links TRBV7-2 with TRBJ2-5; a weak D match, TRBD1 (5 bases). CDR3 size: 12 residues. V was trimmed by 4 bases and J by 5 bases, leaving 8 bases between them. Looked up from germline, CDR1 is SGHTA and CDR2 is FQGNSA. Here the CDR3 reads CASSSYRETQYF. CDR3 in DNA: TGTGCCAGCAGCTCCTACAGGGAGACCCAGTACTTC.

The chain uses TRBV2 and TRBJ1-1; D not resolved. The length of the CDR3 is 17 residues. V was cut by 3 bases and J by 1 base, with 18 bases left in between. In germline, CDR1 is SNHLY, CDR2 FYNNEI. CDR3 nucleotides: TGTGCCAGCAGTGACGGTGGAGGGAGGAGTGGGAACACTGAAGCTTTCTTT. It specifies CASSDGGGRSGNTEAFF. Full variable domain (rest looked up from reference TRBV2 and TRBJ1-1): EPEVTQTPSHQVTQMGQEVILRCVPISNHLYFYWYRQILGQKVEFLVSFYNNEISEKSEIFDDQFSVERPDGSNFTLKIRSTKLEDSAMYFCASSDGGGRSGNTEAFFGQGTRLTVV.

This clone was counted between two and nine times. The CDR3 DNA sequence: TGCAGCGTTGAAATAGTGAAGGGGGTGAATGGCTACACCTTC. Its protein product is CSVEIVKGVNGYTF. This sequence joins TRBV29-1 and TRBJ1-2, with D possibly TRBD1 on 6 matching bases. CDR1 SQVTM and CDR2 ANQGSEA come from the germline V gene. V was clipped by 2 bases and J by 6 bases, with 16 bases between them. The CDR3 length is 14 residues.

V gene TRBV4-3 combines with J gene TRBJ2-1; 8 positions match TRBD2. The CDR3 covers 14 residues. Trimming removed 8 bases from V and 8 bases from J; junction bases left unmatched: 11. The germline CDR1 and CDR2 sequences are LGHNA and YSLEER. In DNA form, the CDR3 reads TGCGCCAGCCGGTTGGGACTAGTTGGGGATGAGCAGTTCTTC. Encoded protein: CASRLGLVGDEQFF.

V gene TRBV7-2 combines with J gene TRBJ2-2, with unresolved D. The ends were cut back, 3 bases at V and 3 bases at J, with 5 bases in the middle. CDR1 is SGHTA, CDR2 FQGNSA, per germline. The CDR3 contains 13 residues. This CDR3 is CASSFHYTGELFF. CDR3 nucleotides: TGTGCCAGCAGCTTCCACTACACCGGGGAGCTGTTTTTT.

The chain has TRBV6-1 and TRBJ2-7, with D perhaps TRBD1 or TRBD2 (6 bases each). The germline V gene encodes CDR1 MNHNS and CDR2 SASEGT. The V gene lost 7 bases and the J gene lost 3 bases, with 16 bases spanning the gap. The CDR3 covers 14 residues. DNA of the CDR3: TGTGCCAGCACCCTGGGGGGCCACTACTACGAGCAGTACTTC. Protein sequence: CASTLGGHYYEQYF.

The CDR3 loop reads CASKRGLAGAEETQYF. The CDR3 nucleotides read TGTGCCAGCAAGCGGGGGCTAGCGGGAGCCGAGGAGACCCAGTACTTC. The V call is TRBV11-3, the J call TRBJ2-5, with 10 positions matching TRBD2. The junction had 13 bases not matched to a gene; V was cut back by 7 bases and J by 5 bases. Per germline, CDR1 SGHNT and CDR2 YENEEA. The CDR3 runs 16 residues.

The sample holds a few counts of this clone. The gene calls are TRBV11-2 and TRBJ1-2; D remains unclear. Per the germline V gene, CDR1 is SGHAT and CDR2 is FQNNGV. This CDR3 contains 12 residues. With 2 bases removed from V and 4 bases from J, the gap between germline ends came to 5 bases. The CDR3 loop is CASSLISYGYTF. CDR3 nucleotides: TGTGCCAGCAGCTTAATCAGCTATGGCTACACCTTC.

This clone was seen repeatedly, ten times or more. The junction and the germline gene differ at one end; a read error may be behind it. The chain recombines TRBV7-7 with TRBJ2-5; D may be TRBD2 (6 bases). Looked up from germline, CDR1 is SSHAT and CDR2 is FNYEAQ (reference sequence). The CDR3 runs to 15 residues. CDR3 nucleotide sequence: TGTGCTAGCAGCTTAGGCGGGACGAGTCAAGAGACCCAGTACTTC. Translated: CASSLGGTSQETQYF.